A single sample is the source of the 5 T cell receptor beta chains below, sequenced in a study of post-analysis software for immune sequencing data. Study observations and caveats: Among a handful of TRBV segments more frequent in patients than controls were TRBV5-6, TRBV5-1 and TRBV20-1.

Every TCR beta cDNA library bore unique molecular identifiers. MiXCR was run by TCRdb on the PCR reads, yielding one entry per CDR3 protein. This table holds about 560,000 distinct CDR3 sequences, around 44% found once. No antigen is known for these receptors. The sample was blood. These receptors were obtained from a girl aged 5 to 17 with multiple sclerosis.

This sequence joins TRBV30 and TRBJ2-3, with 8 bases aligning to TRBD2. Per the germline V gene, CDR1 is GTSNPN and CDR2 is SVGIG (reference sequence). This CDR3 region has 14 residues. With 4 bases clipped from V and 3 bases from J, the junction kept 6 bases outside the gene matches. The CDR3 DNA sequence: TGTGCCTGGAAACGGGGGGGCGAGACAGATACGCAGTATTTT. It encodes CAWKRGGETDTQYF.

The genes are TRBV29-1 and TRBJ2-7; TRBD1 aligns across 8 bases. Germline V CDR1 and CDR2: SQVTM, ANQGSEA. This CDR3 is built from 14 residues. With 5 bases clipped from V and 3 bases from J, the junction kept 9 bases outside the gene matches. In DNA form, the CDR3 reads TGCAGCGTTCGGACCGGGACAGGCTTCTACGAGCAGTACTTC. This gives the protein CSVRTGTGFYEQYF.

Ten or more counts support this clonotype. The V gene is TRBV10-3, the J gene TRBJ2-1; 7 positions match TRBD1. V dropped 6 bases and J dropped 4; count of bases not matched to a gene: 12. The length of the CDR3 is 16 residues. Germline assignment: CDR1 ENHRY and CDR2 SYGVKD. The CDR3 is CAIRANTGQSYNEQFF. The CDR3 nucleotides read TGTGCCATCAGGGCAAACACGGGACAGTCTTACAATGAGCAGTTCTTC.

In its sample, this clonotype was seen many times. One end of the junction does not line up with germline, which may come from a read error. V gene TRBV5-1 combines with J gene TRBJ2-7, with TRBD2 as a possible D gene (5 bases). CDR1 and CDR2 from the germline V gene are SGHRS and YFSETQ. The CDR3 runs to 14 residues. The DNA for the CDR3 is TGTGCCAGCAGCCTCGCCGGGGAAGCTTACGAGCAGTACTTC. Residues: CASSLAGEAYEQYF.

This clonotype occurred a few times. J is TRBJ2-7 and V is TRBV11-1; 12 bases are a match to TRBD2. V was clipped by 5 bases and J by 5 bases; unmatched bases: 7. The CDR3 is 15 amino acids. From germline, CDR1 is SGHAT and CDR2 FQDESV (reference sequence). The CDR3 coding sequence is TGTGCCAGCAGCCTTCGGACTAGCGGGATCGACGAGCAGTACTTC. This gives the protein CASSLRTSGIDEQYF.